Following are 25 T cell receptor beta chains from one sample sequenced in a study of long-term antiretroviral therapy in people with HIV. Investigators performed immunoSEQ version v3.0 at survey level. The protocol was immunoSEQ multiplex PCR, while the TCRdb copy is restricted to in-frame clones and leaves out a portion. The repertoire holds fewer than 30,000 clones, with about 82% as singletons. Source: unsorted PBMCs, taken 0.8 years after starting antiretroviral therapy. These receptors all stem from a woman in her 30s with HIV.

The rearrangement joins TRBV19 to TRBJ1-2; 9 nucleotides match TRBD1. This CDR3 has 13 residues. V gave up 2 bases and J gave up 8 bases; unmatched junction bases: 3. Germline V lookup: CDR1 LNHDA, CDR2 SQIVND (reference sequence). The CDR3 DNA sequence: TGTGCCAGTAGTATAACAGGGGGCGGCGGCTACACCTTC. Protein sequence: CASSITGGGGYTF.

This clone was observed once. The rearrangement links TRBV7-9 to TRBJ2-2, with D perhaps given as TRBD1 or TRBD2 (6 bases each). Germline V gene lookup returns CDR1 SEHNR and CDR2 FQNEAQ (reference sequence). This CDR3 is built from 15 residues. The V gene lost 11 bases and the J gene lost 3 bases, with 19 bases spanning the gap. CDR3 sequence reads: CAGSGATVDTGELFF. DNA for the CDR3: TGTGCCGGGTCGGGGGCAACCGTGGACACCGGGGAGCTGTTTTTT.

The chain employs TRBV18 and TRBJ2-5; a weak D match, TRBD1 (5 bases). Per the germline V gene, CDR1 is KGHSH and CDR2 is LQKENI. This CDR3 is 16 amino acids long. The V gene lost 4 bases and the J gene lost 2 bases, with 17 bases spanning the gap. The CDR3 nucleotides read TGTGCCAGCTCACAACGACGAACGACAGATCAAGAGACCCAGTACTTC. Translation gives CASSQRRTTDQETQYF.

This clone was seen only once. The rearrangement links TRBV28 to TRBJ1-2; no definite D call. V gave up 6 bases and J gave up 7 bases, with 24 bases separating them. Germline CDR1 MDHEN, CDR2 SYDVKM. There are 16 residues in the CDR3. CDR3 residues: CASRHSILPGSGGYTF. CDR3 DNA: TGTGCCAGCAGGCACTCTATCCTCCCGGGGTCTGGTGGCTACACCTTC.

The chain recombines TRBV6-5 with TRBJ1-1, with TRBD1 as a possible D gene (5 bases). Deletions cut 6 bases from V and 5 bases from J, with 16 bases between. This CDR3 spans 14 amino acids. Germline V CDR1 and CDR2: MNHEY, SVGAGI. The CDR3 nucleotides are TGTGCCAGCAGACATCGAGGGGATCGGACTGAAGCTTTCTTT. Protein: CASRHRGDRTEAFF.

The chain combines TRBV7-7 with TRBJ2-5; TRBD2 matches 8 bases. Trimming took 1 base from V and 4 from J; bases not matched to a gene: 11. The V gene's germline CDR1 is SSHAT and CDR2 FNYEAQ (reference sequence). The CDR3 extends over 17 amino acids. The CDR3 bases are TGTGCCAGCAGCTTAGGACGGGGGGGCTCGGTTTTAGAGACCCAGTACTTC. It encodes CASSLGRGGSVLETQYF.

The chain has TRBV7-9 and TRBJ1-4; D is ambiguous. Trimming cost V 4 bases and J 0 bases, with 9 bases left between them. The length of the CDR3 is 15 residues. Germline assignment: CDR1 SEHNR and CDR2 FQNEAQ (reference sequence). The CDR3 protein is CASSSIRTTNEKLFF. The CDR3 coding sequence is TGTGCCAGCAGCTCTATCAGAACAACTAATGAAAAACTGTTTTTT.

This chain joins TRBV7-9 and TRBJ2-5; weak D call: TRBD2 (6 bases). The germline CDR1 and CDR2 sequences are SEHNR and FQNEAQ (reference sequence). CDR3 length: 14 amino acids. Trimming removed 5 bases from V and 10 bases from J, with 20 bases in between. This CDR3 is CASSLGERARGQYF. The DNA for the CDR3 is TGTGCCAGCAGCCTAGGGGAGAGGGCGCGGGGCCAGTACTTC.

The V call is TRBV30, the J call TRBJ1-1, with a weak D call TRBD1 (5 bases). This CDR3 has 11 amino acids. Trimming took off 5 bases at V and 7 bases at J, with 11 bases between the two ends. The germline V gene encodes CDR1 GTSNPN and CDR2 SVGIG (reference sequence). The CDR3 is CAWGTVIEAFF. CDR3 sequence (DNA): TGTGCCTGGGGGACTGTCATTGAAGCTTTCTTT.

The chain employs TRBV7-6 and TRBJ1-5; D is perhaps TRBD1 (6 bases). V was pared by 2 bases and J by 5 bases, with 13 bases between. CDR3 length equals 15 residues. Germline CDR1 SGHVS, CDR2 FNYEAQ. The CDR3 coding sequence is TGTGCCAGCAGCTTAAATGGGGGCGCAGATCAGCCCCAGCATTTT. Protein: CASSLNGGADQPQHF. Complete variable domain (other parts from reference TRBV7-6 and TRBJ1-5): GAGVSQSPRYKVTKRGQDVALRCDPISGHVSLYWYRQALGQGPEFLTYFNYEAQQDKSGLPNDRFSAERPEGSISTLTIQRTEQRDSAMYRCASSLNGGADQPQHFGDGTRLSIL.

The chain employs TRBV9 and TRBJ2-3, with TRBD2 as a possible D gene (5 bases). Deletions cut 3 bases from V and 6 bases from J, with 20 bases between. CDR3 length: 16 amino acids. Per the germline V gene, CDR1 is SGDLS and CDR2 is YYNGEE. CDR3 nucleotide sequence: TGTGCCAGCAGCGGCGCCCGGACTTGGGAGTGGGATACGCAGTATTTT. Translation gives CASSGARTWEWDTQYF.

The chain couples TRBV5-8 to TRBJ2-7, with 14 bases fitting TRBD2. CDR3 length: 17 residues. Germline V gene data show CDR1 as SGHTS and CDR2 as YDEGEE. The DNA for the CDR3 is TGTGCCAGCAGTTTGGGTTGGACTAGCGGGGGGCTAGCCGAGCAGTACGTC. Its protein product is CASSLGWTSGGLAEQYV.

This chain links TRBV6-4 with TRBJ2-1; D not certain. The CDR3 has 15 amino acids. V lost 0 bases, J lost 10 bases, and 16 bases lay in between. Germline V CDR1 and CDR2: MRHNA, SNTAGT. CDR3: CASSDSIGGIKEQFF. The CDR3 bases are TGTGCCAGCAGTGACTCGATCGGCGGAATTAAGGAGCAGTTCTTC.

The chain recombines TRBV15 with TRBJ1-4; no firm D call. The length of the CDR3 is 16 residues. The V gene lost 2 bases and the J gene lost 0 bases, with 10 bases spanning the gap. Germline CDR1 and CDR2: LNHNV and YYDKDF (reference sequence). CDR3: CATSRPKGSTNEKLFF. The CDR3, as DNA: TGTGCCACCAGCAGACCGAAGGGTTCAACTAATGAAAAACTGTTTTTT.

The V gene is TRBV29-1, the J gene TRBJ2-2; D is possibly TRBD1 (5 bases). There are 14 residues in the CDR3. Germline V lookup: CDR1 SQVTM, CDR2 ANQGSEA. Trimming shortened V by 3 bases and J by 6 bases, and 14 bases separated the two germline ends. The CDR3 DNA reads as TGCAGCGTTGAGGGGCTAGACTTCCCCGGGGAGCTGTTTTTT. As protein: CSVEGLDFPGELFF.

The V call is TRBV11-2, the J call TRBJ2-7; D gene unclear. The CDR3 is 13 amino acids. Looked up from germline, CDR1 is SGHAT and CDR2 is FQNNGV. The V end lost 2 bases, the J end lost 4 bases, and 9 bases lay between the germline ends. CDR3 loop: CASSLRSAYEQYF. For the CDR3, the DNA is TGTGCCAGCAGCTTAAGGTCAGCTTACGAGCAGTACTTC.

This clone occurred once. The chain has TRBV27 and TRBJ2-7; 8 positions match TRBD1. The junction had 6 bases not matched to a gene; V was cut back by 8 bases and J by 3 bases. The CDR3 is made up of 13 amino acids. The germline CDR1 and CDR2 sequences are MNHEY and SMNVEV (reference sequence). DNA of the CDR3: TGTGCCAGCTCGTACAGGGGGAGCTACGAGCAGTACTTC. Encoded protein: CASSYRGSYEQYF.

This clone was picked up a small number of times. The chain carries TRBV27 and TRBJ1-2; no definite D call. The V gene's germline CDR1 is MNHEY and CDR2 SMNVEV (reference sequence). V was cut by 6 bases and J by 0 bases, with 14 bases left in between. The CDR3 is made up of 15 amino acids. The CDR3 DNA reads TGTGCCAGCAGAACGTTGGTGGGCTCTAACTATGGCTACACCTTC. It encodes CASRTLVGSNYGYTF.

This clone was observed a single time. The chain employs TRBV5-1 and TRBJ2-1; possibly TRBD1 for D (6 bases). This CDR3 has 15 residues. The germline gives CDR1 SGHRS, CDR2 YFSETQ. The V gene lost 0 bases and the J gene lost 6 bases, with 13 bases spanning the gap. The CDR3 DNA reads TGCGCCAGCAGCTTGGGGGGGCCCCAGGTCAATGAGCAGTTCTTC. Its translation: CASSLGGPQVNEQFF.

This chain uses TRBV9 with TRBJ1-1; 7 nucleotides line up with TRBD1. The junction had 21 bases not matched to a gene; V was cut back by 4 bases and J by 0 bases. The V gene's germline CDR1 is SGDLS and CDR2 YYNGEE. The CDR3 is 20 amino acids. CDR3: CASSPRRASPQGILNTEAFF. CDR3 DNA sequence: TGTGCCAGCAGCCCAAGGCGGGCATCACCACAGGGGATCTTGAACACTGAAGCTTTCTTT.

This chain joins TRBV7-9 and TRBJ1-2; the D is unclear. The germline V gene encodes CDR1 SEHNR and CDR2 FQNEAQ (reference sequence). There are 12 residues in the CDR3. Trimming cost V 3 bases and J 3 bases, with 5 bases left between them. CDR3 residues: CASSFGDYGYTF. The DNA of the CDR3 is TGTGCCAGCAGCTTCGGGGACTATGGCTACACCTTC.

The genes are TRBV4-1 and TRBJ2-7; D is unclear. Germline values: CDR1 MGHRA, CDR2 YSYEKL. The CDR3 runs 14 residues. Trimming took off 5 bases at V and 4 bases at J, with 15 bases between the two ends. This CDR3 reads CASSSRHPAYEQYV. The DNA for the CDR3 is TGCGCCAGCAGCAGCCGACATCCCGCATACGAGCAGTACGTC.

The sample holds one count of this clone. The chain carries TRBV4-1 and TRBJ2-3; D is uncertain. The CDR3 sequence is 16 residues long. V was clipped by 1 base and J by 2 bases, with 13 bases between them. Germline CDR1 is MGHRA and CDR2 is YSYEKL. This chain's CDR3 is CASSQGTPSHTDTQYF. CDR3 nucleotide sequence: TGCGCCAGCAGCCAAGGAACTCCATCCCACACAGATACGCAGTATTTT.

This clone has only a few counts. The rearrangement joins TRBV28 to TRBJ1-4; the D gene is possibly TRBD1 (5 bases). The V end was cut by 9 bases, the J end by 11 bases, with 13 bases between. The CDR3 runs 11 residues. Germline V gene data show CDR1 as MDHEN and CDR2 as SYDVKM. The CDR3 loop is CASQSGPKLFF. The DNA for the CDR3 is TGTGCCAGTCAGTCGGGACCGAAACTGTTTTTT.

The rearrangement links TRBV11-2 to TRBJ2-5, with no clear D. V was shortened by 2 bases and J by 4 bases, with 11 bases between the two germline ends. Germline V CDR1 and CDR2: SGHAT, FQNNGV. This CDR3 region has 14 residues. The CDR3 protein is CASSLLVSRETQYF. The CDR3 bases are TGTGCCAGCAGCTTACTGGTGTCCAGAGAGACCCAGTACTTC.